This is a list of T cell receptor beta chains from one sample in a study of T cell responses to AZD1222 COVID-19 vaccine. Some clones are missing from TCRdb's copy, which holds only in-frame ones; the method was immunoSEQ multiplex PCR. The sample yields roughly 200,000 clones, about nine tenths seen once. The sequences come from peripheral blood, collected 28 days after the second AZD1222 dose. Receptors originate from an adult who received the AZD1222 COVID-19 vaccine. CDR3s include the opening cysteine and the closing phenylalanine or tryptophan. A D gene is named only where the DNA matches it firmly. Some rows mark clone size as missing; the rest say once, few, many or name a class of expanded clone.

TGTGCCAGTAGGTGGCAGGGAAGTAATTCACCCCTCCACTTT CASRWQGSNSPLHF 14 NA TRBJ1-6 TRBV19 NA
TGTGCCAGCAGCTTGGCAGCAGGGTACTATGGCTACACCTTC CASSLAAGYYGYTF 14 NA TRBJ1-2 TRBV5-6 NA
TGTGCCAGCAGCTTGGGATGGGGTGAAAAACTGTTTTTT CASSLGWGEKLFF 13 NA TRBJ1-4 TRBV5-6 NA
TGTGCCAGCAGTCCCTGGGACAGCTACGAGCAGTACTTC CASSPWDSYEQYF 13 TRBD1 TRBJ2-7 TRBV27 NA
TGTGCCAGCAGCTTAGGACAGGTGGGCAATCAGCCCCAGCATTTT CASSLGQVGNQPQHF 15 NA TRBJ1-5 TRBV11-2 NA
TGTGCCAGCAGTTACGCGGGACTAGCGGGGGGGCATGAGCAGTTCTTC CASSYAGLAGGHEQFF 16 TRBD2 TRBJ2-1 TRBV6-6 NA
TGCGCCAGCAATTTAGCGAGCGATGAGCAGTTCTTC CASNLASDEQFF 12 NA TRBJ2-1 TRBV10-1 NA
TGTGCCAGCAGCATCCCATCCAAGCGGGAGGTGAACACTGAAGCTTTCTTT CASSIPSKREVNTEAFF 17 NA TRBJ1-1 TRBV7-9 NA
TGTGCCAGCAGCTTAGCAGGGACCCTGTCCTACGAGCAGTACTTC CASSLAGTLSYEQYF 15 NA TRBJ2-7 TRBV7-2 NA
TGCGCCAGCAGCAGGGGGCGGGACACCGGGGAGCTGTTTTTT CASSRGRDTGELFF 14 TRBD1 TRBJ2-2 TRBV5-1 NA
TGTGCCAGCAGCTTTGTAGGGACAGGGGGCTACACCTTC CASSFVGTGGYTF 13 TRBD1 TRBJ1-2 TRBV11-2 once
TGTGCCAGCAGCTTTAGTAGCGGGGAGCTGTTTTTT CASSFSSGELFF 12 NA TRBJ2-2 TRBV5-5 once
TGTGCCAGCAGTTTGGGCAGGGCGGACACTGAAGCTTTCTTT CASSLGRADTEAFF 14 NA TRBJ1-1 TRBV6-2/TRBV6-3 NA
TGTGCCAGCAGTTACATCGGACAGGGGAGCAACGAGCAGTACTTC CASSYIGQGSNEQYF 15 TRBD1 TRBJ2-7 TRBV6-2/TRBV6-3 NA
TGTGCCAGCAGCAGATCCTCAGCGAGCTGGGAGACCCAGTACTTC CASSRSSASWETQYF 15 NA TRBJ2-5 TRBV7-8 NA
TGCAGCGTTGAAGGAGGGACAGGGAGCTCCTACGAGCAGTACTTC CSVEGGTGSSYEQYF 15 TRBD1 TRBJ2-7 TRBV29-1 NA
TGTGCCAGCAGTCGACGAGGGACTGGAAGGGGGTCCATGAGCTCCTATAATTCACCCCTCCACTTT CASSRRGTGRGSMSSYNSPLHF 22 NA TRBJ1-6 TRBV2 NA
TGTGCCAGCACCGCAGGGGGTCCTGGTAATGAAAAACTGTTTTTT CASTAGGPGNEKLFF 15 TRBD1 TRBJ1-4 TRBV2 NA
TGTGCCAGCAGCTCCCAACTCGTGGACTATGGCTACACCTTC CASSSQLVDYGYTF 14 NA TRBJ1-2 TRBV11-2 NA
TGTGCCAGCCAAACGTCTCCGGGGAGACAGGAGACCCAGTACTTC CASQTSPGRQETQYF 15 NA TRBJ2-5 TRBV6-5 NA